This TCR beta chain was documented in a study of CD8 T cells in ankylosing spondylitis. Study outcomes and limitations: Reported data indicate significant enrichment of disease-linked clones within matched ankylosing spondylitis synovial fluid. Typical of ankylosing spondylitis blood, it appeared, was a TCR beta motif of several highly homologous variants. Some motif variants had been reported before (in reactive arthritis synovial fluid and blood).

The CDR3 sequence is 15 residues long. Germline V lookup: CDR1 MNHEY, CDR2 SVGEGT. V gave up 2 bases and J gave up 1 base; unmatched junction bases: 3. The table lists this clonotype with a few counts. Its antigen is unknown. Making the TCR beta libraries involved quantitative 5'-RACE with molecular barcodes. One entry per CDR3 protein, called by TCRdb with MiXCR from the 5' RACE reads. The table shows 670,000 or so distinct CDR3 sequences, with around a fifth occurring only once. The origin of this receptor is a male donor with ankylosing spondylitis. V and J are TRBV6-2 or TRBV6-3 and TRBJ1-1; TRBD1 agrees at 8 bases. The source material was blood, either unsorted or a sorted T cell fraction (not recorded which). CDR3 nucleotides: TGTGCCAGCAGTTACGCCGGGACAGGGAACACTGAAGCTTTCTTT. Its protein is CASSYAGTGNTEAFF.